The sequence of this TCR beta chain was determined in a study of shared clonotypes between healthy human individuals. Recent acute infections and vaccinations were absent in the healthy HIV-negative adult donors. An assay was performed, and its level was deep. The authors distributed each subset's genomic DNA evenly over several immunoSEQ plates. Here immunoSEQ multiplex PCR was the method, and the copy in TCRdb shows in-frame clones only, minus some. This sample has about 600,000 clones, with about 80% found just once. Germline V gene data show CDR1 as MGHRA and CDR2 as YSYEKL. With 2 bases removed from V and 4 bases from J, the gap between germline ends came to 18 bases. The CDR3 has 17 residues.

The chain joins TRBV4-1 to TRBJ1-5; possibly TRBD1 for D (6 bases). This clonotype was obtained from a woman aged 40 to 49 in good health. Some clones in this sample may be carry-over from other donors' samples. The sample taken for sequencing was PBMCs. For the CDR3, the DNA is TGCGCCAGCAGCCAACCCGGGCGAACAGGGCGTAATCAGCCCCAGCATTTT. It specifies CASSQPGRTGRNQPQHF.